This T cell receptor beta chain was sequenced in a study of T cells in Graves' hyperthyroidism and ophthalmopathy. For the diagnoses, clinical symptoms, serum thyroxine and TRAb, thyroid ultrasound and orbital computed tomography were used. In its sample, this clonotype was seen many times. Regions amplified from RNA transcripts were the TCR beta CDR3 regions. Carried out on the TCR CDR3, a first-round RT-PCR used the HTBI primer set. TCRdb analysed the multiplex PCR reads with MiXCR anew, one entry per CDR3 protein. The sample includes roughly 570,000 distinct CDR3 sequences, 46% of them seen just once. The V gene's germline CDR1 is SQVTM and CDR2 ANQGSEA. Trimming shortened V by 3 bases and J by 3 bases, and 12 bases separated the two germline ends. The CDR3 loop spans 13 amino acids.

This sequence originates from a woman between 18 and 29 years old with Graves' hyperthyroidism. The sample was peripheral blood or thyroid tissue (not recorded which). This chain links TRBV29-1 with TRBJ2-7; D possibly matches TRBD1 or TRBD2 (5 bases each). CDR3 sequence (DNA): TGCAGCGTTGATTTGGGGGAGAGCTACGAGCAGTACTTC. It specifies CSVDLGESYEQYF.